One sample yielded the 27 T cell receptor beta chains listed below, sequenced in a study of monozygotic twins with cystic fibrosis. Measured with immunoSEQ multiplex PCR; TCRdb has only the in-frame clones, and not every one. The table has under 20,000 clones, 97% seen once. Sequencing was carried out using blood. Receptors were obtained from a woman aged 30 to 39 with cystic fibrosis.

The CDR3 protein is CASSGPDRGYNQPQHF. CDR3 sequence (DNA): TGTGCCAGCAGCGGACCCGACAGGGGATACAATCAGCCCCAGCATTTT. The V gene is TRBV7-9, the J gene TRBJ1-5; TRBD1 matches at 8 bases. CDR1 and CDR2 from the germline V gene are SEHNR and FQNEAQ (reference sequence). The CDR3 totals 16 residues. The J segment lost 3 bases and the V segment lost 5 bases, leaving 9 bases of the junction unmatched.

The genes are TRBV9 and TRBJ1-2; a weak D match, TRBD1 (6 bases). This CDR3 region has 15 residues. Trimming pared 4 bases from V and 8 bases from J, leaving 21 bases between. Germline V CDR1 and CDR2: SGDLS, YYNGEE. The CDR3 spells CASSTYPEGTSGYTF. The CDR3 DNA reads TGTGCCAGCAGCACCTACCCGGAAGGGACATCAGGCTACACCTTC.

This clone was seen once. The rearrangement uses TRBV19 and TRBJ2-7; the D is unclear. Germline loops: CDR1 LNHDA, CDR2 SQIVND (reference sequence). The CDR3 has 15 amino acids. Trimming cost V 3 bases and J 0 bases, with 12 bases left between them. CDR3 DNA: TGTGCCAGTAGTATTACGCCGACAATCTCCTACGAGCAGTACTTC. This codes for CASSITPTISYEQYF.

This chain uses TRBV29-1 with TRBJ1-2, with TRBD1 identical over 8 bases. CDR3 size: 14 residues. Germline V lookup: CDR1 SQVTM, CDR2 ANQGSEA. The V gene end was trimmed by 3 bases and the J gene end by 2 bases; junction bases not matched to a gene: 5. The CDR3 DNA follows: TGCAGCGTTGAGACAGGGGAGGCGAACTATGGCTACACCTTC. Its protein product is CSVETGEANYGYTF. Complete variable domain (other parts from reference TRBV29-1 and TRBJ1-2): SAVISQKPSRDICQRGTSLTIQCQVDSQVTMMFWYRQQPGQSLTLIATANQGSEATYESGFVIDKFPISRPNLTFSTLTVSNMSPEDSSIYLCSVETGEANYGYTFGSGTRLTVV.

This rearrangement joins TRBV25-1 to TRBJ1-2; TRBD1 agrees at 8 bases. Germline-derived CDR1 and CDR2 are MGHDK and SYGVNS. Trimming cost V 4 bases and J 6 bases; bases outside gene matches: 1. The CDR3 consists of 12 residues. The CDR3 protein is CASSVTGDGYTF. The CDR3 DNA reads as TGTGCCAGCAGTGTGACAGGGGATGGCTACACCTTC.

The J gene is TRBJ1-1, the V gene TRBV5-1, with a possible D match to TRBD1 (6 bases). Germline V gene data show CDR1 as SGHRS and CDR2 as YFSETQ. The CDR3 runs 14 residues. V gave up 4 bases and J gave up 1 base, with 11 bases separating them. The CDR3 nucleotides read TGCGCCAGCAGCCCACAGGGAAGGAACACTGAAGCTTTCTTT. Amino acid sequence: CASSPQGRNTEAFF.

The CDR3 reads CASSRGTVQETQYF. As DNA, the CDR3 is TGCGCCAGCAGCCGGGGGACGGTCCAAGAGACCCAGTACTTC. The J gene is TRBJ2-5, the V gene TRBV5-1; D possibly corresponds to TRBD2 (6 bases). The CDR3 spans 14 residues. V lost 4 bases and J lost 1, with 11 bases in between. From germline, CDR1 is SGHRS and CDR2 YFSETQ.

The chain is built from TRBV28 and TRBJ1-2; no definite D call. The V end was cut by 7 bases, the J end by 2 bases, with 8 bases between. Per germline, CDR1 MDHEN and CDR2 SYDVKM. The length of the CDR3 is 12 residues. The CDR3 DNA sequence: TGTGCCAGCAAAGGTGGGAACTATGGCTACACCTTC. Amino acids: CASKGGNYGYTF.

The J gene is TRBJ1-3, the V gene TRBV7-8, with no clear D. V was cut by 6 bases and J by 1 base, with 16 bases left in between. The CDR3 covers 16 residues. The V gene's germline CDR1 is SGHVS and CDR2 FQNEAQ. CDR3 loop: CASRLGREGSGNTIYF. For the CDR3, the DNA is TGTGCCAGCAGACTAGGCCGAGAGGGATCTGGAAACACCATATATTTT.

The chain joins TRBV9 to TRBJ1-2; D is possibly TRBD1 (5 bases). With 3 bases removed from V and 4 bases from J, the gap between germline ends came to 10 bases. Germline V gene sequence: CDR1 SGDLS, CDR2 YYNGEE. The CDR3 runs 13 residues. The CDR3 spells CASSATGRYGYTF. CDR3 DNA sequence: TGTGCCAGCAGCGCCACAGGACGCTATGGCTACACCTTC.

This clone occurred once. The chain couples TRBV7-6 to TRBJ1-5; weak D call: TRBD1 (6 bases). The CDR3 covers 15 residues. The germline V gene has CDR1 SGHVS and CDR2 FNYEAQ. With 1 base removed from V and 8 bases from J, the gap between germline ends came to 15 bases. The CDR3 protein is CASSLGGGSLEPQHF. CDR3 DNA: TGTGCCAGCAGCTTAGGGGGGGGCAGCTTGGAGCCCCAGCATTTT.

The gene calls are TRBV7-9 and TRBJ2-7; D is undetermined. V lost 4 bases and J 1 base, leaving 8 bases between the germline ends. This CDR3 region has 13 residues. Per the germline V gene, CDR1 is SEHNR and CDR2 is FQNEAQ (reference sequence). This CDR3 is CASSSADSYEQYF. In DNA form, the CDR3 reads TGTGCCAGCAGCTCCGCAGATTCCTACGAGCAGTACTTC.

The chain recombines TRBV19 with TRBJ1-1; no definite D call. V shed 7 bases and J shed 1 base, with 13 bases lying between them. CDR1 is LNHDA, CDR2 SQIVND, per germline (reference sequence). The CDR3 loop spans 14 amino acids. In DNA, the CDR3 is TGTGCCAGTACCTCTCTAACTAGGAACACTGAAGCTTTCTTT. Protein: CASTSLTRNTEAFF. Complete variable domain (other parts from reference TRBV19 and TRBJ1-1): DGGITQSPKYLFRKEGQNVTLSCEQNLNHDAMYWYRQDPGQGLRLIYYSQIVNDFQKGDIAEGYSVSREKKESFPLTVTSAQKNPTAFYLCASTSLTRNTEAFFGQGTRLTVV.

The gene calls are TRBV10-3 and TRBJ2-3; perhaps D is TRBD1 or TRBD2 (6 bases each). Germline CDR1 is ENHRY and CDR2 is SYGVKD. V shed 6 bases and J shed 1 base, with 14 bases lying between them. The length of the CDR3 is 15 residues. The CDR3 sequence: CAISDGGRGTDTQYF. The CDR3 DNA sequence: TGTGCCATCAGCGACGGGGGCCGGGGCACAGATACGCAGTATTTT.

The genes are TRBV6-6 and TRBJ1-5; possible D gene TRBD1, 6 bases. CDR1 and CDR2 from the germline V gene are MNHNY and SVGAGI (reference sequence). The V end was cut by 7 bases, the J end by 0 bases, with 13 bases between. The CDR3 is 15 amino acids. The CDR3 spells CASKLQQGSNQPQHF. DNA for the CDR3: TGTGCCAGCAAACTACAACAGGGTAGCAATCAGCCCCAGCATTTT.

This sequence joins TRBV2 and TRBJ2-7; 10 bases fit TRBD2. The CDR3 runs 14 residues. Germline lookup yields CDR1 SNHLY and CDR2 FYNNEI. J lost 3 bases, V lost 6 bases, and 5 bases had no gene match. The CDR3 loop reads CASSPSGGDYEQYF. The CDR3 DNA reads TGTGCCAGCAGCCCTAGCGGGGGAGACTACGAGCAGTACTTC.

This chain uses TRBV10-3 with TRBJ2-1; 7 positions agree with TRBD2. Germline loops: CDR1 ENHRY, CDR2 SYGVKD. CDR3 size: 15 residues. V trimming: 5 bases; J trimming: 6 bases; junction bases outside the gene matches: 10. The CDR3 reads CAISPQKRGFNEQFF. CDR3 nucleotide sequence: TGTGCCATCAGTCCCCAAAAGCGGGGTTTCAATGAGCAGTTCTTC.

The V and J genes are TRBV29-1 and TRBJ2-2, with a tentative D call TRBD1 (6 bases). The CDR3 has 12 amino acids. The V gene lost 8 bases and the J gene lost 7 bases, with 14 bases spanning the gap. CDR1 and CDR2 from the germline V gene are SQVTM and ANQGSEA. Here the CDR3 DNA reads TGCAGCTCCGAGGGGGACCGCGGGGAGCTGTTTTTT. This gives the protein CSSEGDRGELFF.

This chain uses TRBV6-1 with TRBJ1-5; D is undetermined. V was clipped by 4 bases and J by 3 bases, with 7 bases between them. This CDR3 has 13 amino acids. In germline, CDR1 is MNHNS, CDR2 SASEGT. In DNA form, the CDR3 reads TGTGCCAGCAGTGTTAACACCAATCAGCCCCAGCATTTT. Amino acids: CASSVNTNQPQHF.

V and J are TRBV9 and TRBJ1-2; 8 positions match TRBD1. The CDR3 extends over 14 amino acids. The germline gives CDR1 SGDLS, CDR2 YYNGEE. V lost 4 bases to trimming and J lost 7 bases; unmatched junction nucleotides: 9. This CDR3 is CASSSRQGFSGYTF. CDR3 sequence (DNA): TGTGCCAGCAGCTCAAGACAGGGGTTCAGTGGCTACACCTTC.

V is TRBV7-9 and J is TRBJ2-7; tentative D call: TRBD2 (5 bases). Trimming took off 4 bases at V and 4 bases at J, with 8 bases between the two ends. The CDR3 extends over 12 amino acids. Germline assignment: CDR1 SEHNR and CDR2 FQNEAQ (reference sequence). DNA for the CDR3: TGTGCCAGCAGCTCTTGGACTTACGAGCAGTACTTC. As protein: CASSSWTYEQYF.

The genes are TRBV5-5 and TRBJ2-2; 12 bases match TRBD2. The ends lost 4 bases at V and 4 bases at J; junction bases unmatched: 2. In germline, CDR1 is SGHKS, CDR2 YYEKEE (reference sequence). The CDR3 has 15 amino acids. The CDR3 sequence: CASSLLAGGTGELFF. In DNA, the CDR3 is TGTGCCAGCAGCCTACTAGCGGGGGGCACCGGGGAGCTGTTTTTT.

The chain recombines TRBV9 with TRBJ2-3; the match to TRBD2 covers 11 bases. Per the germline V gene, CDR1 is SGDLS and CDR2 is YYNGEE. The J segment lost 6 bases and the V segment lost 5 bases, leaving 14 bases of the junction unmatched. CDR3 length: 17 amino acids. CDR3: CASRPSPISGGADTQYF. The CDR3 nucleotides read TGTGCCAGCAGACCCTCGCCCATTAGCGGGGGGGCGGATACGCAGTATTTT.

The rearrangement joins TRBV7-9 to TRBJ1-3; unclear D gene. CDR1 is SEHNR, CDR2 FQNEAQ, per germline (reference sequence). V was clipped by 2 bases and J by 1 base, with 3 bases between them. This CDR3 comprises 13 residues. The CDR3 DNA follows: TGTGCCAGCAGCTTACGATCTGGAAACACCATATATTTT. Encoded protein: CASSLRSGNTIYF.

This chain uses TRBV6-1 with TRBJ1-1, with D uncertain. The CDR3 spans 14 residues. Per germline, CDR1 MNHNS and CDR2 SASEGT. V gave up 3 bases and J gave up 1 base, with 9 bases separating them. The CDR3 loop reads CASSDGAGNTEAFF. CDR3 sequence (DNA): TGTGCCAGCAGTGACGGAGCGGGGAACACTGAAGCTTTCTTT.

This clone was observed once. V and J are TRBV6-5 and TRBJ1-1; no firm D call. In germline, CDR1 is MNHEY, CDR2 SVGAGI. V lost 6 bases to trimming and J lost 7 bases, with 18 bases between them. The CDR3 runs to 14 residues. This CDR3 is CASRPDGWDVEAFF. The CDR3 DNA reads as TGTGCCAGCAGGCCCGACGGGTGGGATGTTGAAGCTTTCTTT.

Written as DNA, the CDR3 is TGTGCCAGCAGCTTAGAAGTAAGGGACACCTTAGCCAAAAACATTCAGTACTTC. It codes for CASSLEVRDTLAKNIQYF. The chain uses TRBV7-8 and TRBJ2-4; D may be TRBD1 (6 bases). V lost 1 base to trimming and J lost 0 bases, with 16 bases between them. The germline CDR1 and CDR2 sequences are SGHVS and FQNEAQ. The CDR3 is 18 residues long.